This note documents a single TCR beta chain sequence. The record originates from a study of T cells after yellow fever vaccination. TCRdb redid the calling of the 5' RACE reads with MiXCR, one entry per CDR3 protein. The sample lists a few hundred thousand distinct CDR3 sequences, roughly a sixth seen once, with 18% in the top ten. The J segment lost 5 bases and the V segment lost 6 bases, leaving 8 bases of the junction unmatched. Germline CDR1 reads SEHNR; CDR2 reads FQNEAQ (reference sequence). The CDR3 consists of 14 residues. Sequenced material: PBMCs, taken before the yellow fever booster vaccination. The chain recombines TRBV7-9 with TRBJ2-3; 7 nucleotides agree with TRBD1. The clonotype was recovered from a man aged 18-30 years who received the YFV17D yellow fever vaccine. The DNA for the CDR3 is TGTGCCAGCAGGACCCCCAGGGGGAAAGATACGCAGTATTTT. It is translated as CASRTPRGKDTQYF.